This TCR beta chain was found in a study of blood T cell repertoires in COVID-19 (dated by TCRdb to 2018 to 2020). As for the study more broadly: Samples from collaborators originated in the United States, Italy and Spain and spanned both the acute and convalescent phases of COVID-19. The material from the prospective study consisted of cDNA or gDNA derived from T cells, B-cell-depleted T cells, or PBMCs. The dataset comprised deeply sampled blood TCRbeta repertoires from subjects exposed to, actively infected with, or recovered from COVID-19. The repertoires were released in a freely available public database meant as a resource for research on the immune response to SARS-CoV-2. The samples were drawn from the first 160 participants of the ongoing ImmuneRACE study and from some 1,300 subjects provided by 6 global collaborators. Sample metadata almost always included a de-identified subject ID, COVID-19 status, age in years and sex. HLA class I and class II types, where available, came from metadata supplied by the sample provider rather than from assay-based typing. Beyond this particular receptor, the publication reports: The quantity of clinical and demographic metadata differed by source and by participant and was supplied without curation.

Each collaborating institution followed its own protocols to collect whole blood in K2EDTA tubes. Collaborator samples were shipped for TCRbeta analysis as frozen whole blood, isolated PBMCs, or DNA extracted from either sample type. For CDR1 and CDR2, the germline V gene lists WSHSY and SAAADI. V is cut by 9 bases and J by 11 bases, and the space between the germline ends is 19 bases. CDR3 length: 12 amino acids, cysteine to phenylalanine. Left in the record is the CDR3 DNA by itself, 36 bases read in frame from the first base. TCRbeta CDR3 regions were amplified from genomic DNA by means of the immunoSEQ Assay, a bias-controlled multiplex PCR. Regarding the original processing steps: Within the assay, amplification of reference gene primers was used to estimate how many nucleated cells each sample contained. To quantify the absolute abundance of each unique TCRbeta CDR3 rearrangement, sequence reads were collapsed and filtered. For each sample, productive Simpson clonality was calculated as the square root of Simpson's diversity index across productive rearrangements. The source is immuneACCESS, and TCRdb retained only in-frame sequences with V and J called. Part of the clones is not carried over; for the studies checked, unresolved V genes explain less than half of this, and the remainder is unexplained. The V and J calls and clone size are taken from that table; D and trimming were inferred from the DNA. For this sample the table gives under 250,000 clones, of which 83% were detected only once. The ten largest clones add up to about 2.3% of the sample.

For this clone: The antigen it recognizes is unknown. Per-nucleotide qualities are absent, and no much larger clonotype sits a single base away.

The chain is encoded by TRBV10-2 joined to TRBJ1-1; TRBD1 could be the D gene, as 5 bases match. The sample was peripheral blood. The source is a woman in her forties with active or convalescent COVID-19. The DNA sequence reads TGCGCCAGTGGGGGGGGGTTGAGGCGGGCTTTCTTT. It specifies CASGGGLRRAFF.